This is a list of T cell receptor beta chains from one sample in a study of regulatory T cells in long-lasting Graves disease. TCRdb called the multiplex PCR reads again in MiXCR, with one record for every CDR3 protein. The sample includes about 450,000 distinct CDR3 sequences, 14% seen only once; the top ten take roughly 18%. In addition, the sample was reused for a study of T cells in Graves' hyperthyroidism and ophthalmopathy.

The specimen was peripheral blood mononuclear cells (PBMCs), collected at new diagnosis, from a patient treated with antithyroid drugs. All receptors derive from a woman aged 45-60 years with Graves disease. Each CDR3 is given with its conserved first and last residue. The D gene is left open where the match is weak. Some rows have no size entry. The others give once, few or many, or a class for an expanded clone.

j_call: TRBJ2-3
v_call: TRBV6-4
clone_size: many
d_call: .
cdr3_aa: CASSVDPGGTDTQYF
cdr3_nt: TGTGCCAGCAGTGTTGACCCAGGGGGCACAGATACGCAGTATTTT

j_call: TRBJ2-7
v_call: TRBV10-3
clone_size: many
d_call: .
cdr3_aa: CAVSPRRPGTEDSYEQYF
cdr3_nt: TGTGCCGTAAGCCCCAGAAGACCAGGGACTGAAGACTCCTACGAGCAGTACTTC

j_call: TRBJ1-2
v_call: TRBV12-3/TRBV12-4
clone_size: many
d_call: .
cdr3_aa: CASSPGLNYGYTF
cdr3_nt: TGTGCCAGCAGTCCGGGACTGAACTATGGCTACACCTTC

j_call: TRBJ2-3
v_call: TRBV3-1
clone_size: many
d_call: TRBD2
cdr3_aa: CANQPKLAGDTDTQYF
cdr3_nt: TGTGCCAACCAACCAAAATTAGCGGGAGACACAGATACGCAGTATTTT

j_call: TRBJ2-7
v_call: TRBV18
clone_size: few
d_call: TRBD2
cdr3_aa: CASSPSQGLASYEQYF
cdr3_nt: TGTGCCAGCTCACCATCCCAAGGACTAGCGTCCTACGAGCAGTACTTC

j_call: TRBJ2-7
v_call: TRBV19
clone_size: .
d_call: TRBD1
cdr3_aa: CASSIWDRGRPSSYEQYF
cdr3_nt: TGTGCCAGTAGTATTTGGGACAGAGGACGACCAAGCTCCTACGAGCAGTACTTC

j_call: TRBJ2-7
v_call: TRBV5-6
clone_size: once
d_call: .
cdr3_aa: CASSLHSLDGAYEQYF
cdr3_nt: TGTGCCAGCAGCTTGCATTCCTTGGACGGAGCCTACGAGCAGTACTTC

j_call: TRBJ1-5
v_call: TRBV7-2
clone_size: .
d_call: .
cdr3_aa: CASSSGRILNQPQHF
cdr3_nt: TGTGCCAGCAGCTCCGGACGGATCCTTAATCAGCCCCAGCATTTT

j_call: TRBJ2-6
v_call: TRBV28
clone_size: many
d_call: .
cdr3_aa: CASSLGPGAGANVLTF
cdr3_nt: TGTGCCAGCAGTTTAGGTCCAGGGGCTGGGGCCAACGTCCTGACTTTC

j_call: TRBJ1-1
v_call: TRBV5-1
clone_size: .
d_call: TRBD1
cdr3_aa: CASSRGDRGVTEAFF
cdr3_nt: TGCGCCAGCAGCCGAGGGGACAGGGGAGTTACTGAAGCTTTCTTT

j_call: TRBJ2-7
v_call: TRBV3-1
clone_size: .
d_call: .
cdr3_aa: CASSQAVASSYEQYF
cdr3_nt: TGTGCCAGCAGCCAAGCTGTCGCCTCCTCCTACGAGCAGTACTTC

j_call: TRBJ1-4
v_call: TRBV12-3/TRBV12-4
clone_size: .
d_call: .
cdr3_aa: CASSLVGAHEKLFF
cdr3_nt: TGTGCCAGCAGTTTAGTCGGGGCCCATGAAAAACTGTTTTTT

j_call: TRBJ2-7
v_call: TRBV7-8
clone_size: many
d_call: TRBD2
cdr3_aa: CASKYAGGYEQYF
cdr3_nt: TGTGCCAGCAAGTACGCGGGAGGATACGAGCAGTACTTC

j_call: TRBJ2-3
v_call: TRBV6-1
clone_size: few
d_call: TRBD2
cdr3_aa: CASSGGLAATDTQYF
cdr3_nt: TGTGCCAGCAGTGGGGGACTAGCGGCCACAGATACGCAGTATTTT

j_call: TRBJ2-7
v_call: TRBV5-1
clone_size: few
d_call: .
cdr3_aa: CASSASQTRAYEQYF
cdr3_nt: TGCGCCAGCAGCGCGAGCCAGACTAGGGCCTACGAGCAGTACTTC

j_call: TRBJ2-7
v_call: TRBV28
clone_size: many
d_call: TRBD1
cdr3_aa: CASSSPGQGKHEQYF
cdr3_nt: TGTGCCAGCAGTTCGCCGGGACAGGGGAAGCACGAGCAGTACTTC

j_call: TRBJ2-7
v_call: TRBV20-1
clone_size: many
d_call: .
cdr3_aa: CSETDFKSYEQYF
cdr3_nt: TGCAGTGAGACAGATTTCAAATCCTACGAGCAGTACTTC

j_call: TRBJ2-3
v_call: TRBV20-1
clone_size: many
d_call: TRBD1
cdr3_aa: CSAPRTGEPTDTQYF
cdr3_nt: TGCAGTGCTCCTCGGACAGGGGAACCCACAGATACGCAGTATTTT

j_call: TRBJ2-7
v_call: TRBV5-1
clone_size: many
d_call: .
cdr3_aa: CASSLVSGGGNEQYF
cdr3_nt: TGCGCCAGCAGCTTGGTCTCCGGGGGAGGAAACGAGCAGTACTTC

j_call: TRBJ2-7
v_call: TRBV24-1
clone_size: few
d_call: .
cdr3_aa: CATSDWVEGGFSPYEQYF
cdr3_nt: TGTGCCACCAGTGATTGGGTGGAGGGGGGCTTCTCCCCTTACGAGCAGTACTTC

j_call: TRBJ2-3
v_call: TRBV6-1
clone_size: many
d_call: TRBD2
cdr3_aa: CASSPMAGVTDTQYF
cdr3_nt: TGTGCCAGCAGCCCTATGGCGGGGGTCACAGATACGCAGTATTTT

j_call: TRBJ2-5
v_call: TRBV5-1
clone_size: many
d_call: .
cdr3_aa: CASSPQTTRTQETQYF
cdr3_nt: TGCGCCAGCAGCCCTCAAACCACAAGGACACAAGAGACCCAGTACTTC

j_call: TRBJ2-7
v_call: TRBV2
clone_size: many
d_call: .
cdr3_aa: CASSEPRGSYEQYF
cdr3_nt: TGTGCCAGCAGTGAGCCCAGGGGCTCCTACGAGCAGTACTTC

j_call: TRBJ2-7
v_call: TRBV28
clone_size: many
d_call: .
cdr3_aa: CATTARGWGHYEQYF
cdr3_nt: TGTGCCACCACTGCTAGGGGTTGGGGCCACTACGAGCAGTACTTC

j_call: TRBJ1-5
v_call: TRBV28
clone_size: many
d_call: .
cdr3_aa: CASSFAVDHQPQHF
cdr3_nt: TGTGCCAGCAGTTTTGCTGTAGATCATCAGCCCCAGCATTTT

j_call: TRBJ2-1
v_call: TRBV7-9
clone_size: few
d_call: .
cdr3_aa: CASSLDVTGSDEQFF
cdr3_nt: TGTGCCAGCAGCTTAGATGTAACAGGTAGTGATGAGCAGTTCTTC

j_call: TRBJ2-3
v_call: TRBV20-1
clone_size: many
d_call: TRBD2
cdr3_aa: CSAEARTSSRIWDTQYF
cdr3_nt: TGCAGTGCTGAGGCCCGGACTAGCAGCAGGATTTGGGATACGCAGTATTTT

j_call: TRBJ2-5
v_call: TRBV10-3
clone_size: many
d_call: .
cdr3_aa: CAIALSAGETQYF
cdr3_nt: TGTGCCATCGCTTTAAGTGCCGGGGAGACCCAGTACTTC

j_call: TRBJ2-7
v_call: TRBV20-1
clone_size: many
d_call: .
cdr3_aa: CSARDPAEGGSYEQYF
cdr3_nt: TGCAGTGCTAGAGATCCGGCCGAGGGGGGCTCCTACGAGCAGTACTTC

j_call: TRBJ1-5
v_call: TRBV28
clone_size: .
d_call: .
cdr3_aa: CASNPDADNQPQHF
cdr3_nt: TGTGCCAGCAACCCGGACGCGGACAATCAGCCCCAGCATTTT

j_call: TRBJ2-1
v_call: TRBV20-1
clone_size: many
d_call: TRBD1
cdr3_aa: CSAPGSGTGRNEQFF
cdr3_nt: TGCAGTGCCCCGGGATCCGGGACAGGGAGGAATGAGCAGTTCTTC

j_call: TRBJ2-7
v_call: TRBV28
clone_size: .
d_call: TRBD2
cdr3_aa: CASSPGTSGYYEQYF
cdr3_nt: TGTGCCAGCAGCCCCGGGACTAGCGGCTACTACGAGCAGTACTTC

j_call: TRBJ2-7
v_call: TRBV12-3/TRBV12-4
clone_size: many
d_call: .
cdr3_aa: CASSLTGAWYEQYF
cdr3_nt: TGTGCCAGCAGTTTGACAGGAGCTTGGTACGAGCAGTACTTC

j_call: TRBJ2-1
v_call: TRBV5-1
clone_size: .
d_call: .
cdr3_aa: CASSLVPLGTYNEQFF
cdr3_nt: TGCGCCAGCAGCTTGGTCCCCCTGGGAACCTACAATGAGCAGTTCTTC